The 16 T cell receptor beta chains listed next were all sequenced from one sample in a study of shared clonotypes between healthy human individuals. Method: immunoSEQ multiplex PCR; TCRdb's copy keeps in-frame clones and lacks some. This repertoire shows around 2,000,000 clones, approximately 95% found once; its top ten account for more than 0.95%. Terminally differentiated effector memory CD45RA+ cells were excluded by CCR7 positive selection of CD45RO-negative cells. Sequenced input: naive CD8+ T cells sorted from blood. The origin of the receptors is a man in his late teens or twenties in good health.

The chain carries TRBV6-5 and TRBJ1-1; D unresolved. The germline gives CDR1 MNHEY, CDR2 SVGAGI. V was shortened by 7 bases and J by 0 bases, with 12 bases between the two germline ends. CDR3 length equals 14 residues. The CDR3 nucleotides are TGTGCCAGCAAGAGAGGGCACTTGAACACTGAAGCTTTCTTT. This gives the protein CASKRGHLNTEAFF.

The CDR3 is CASSLAASGAGEQYF. The DNA for the CDR3 is TGTGCCAGCAGCTTAGCGGCCAGCGGGGCTGGCGAGCAGTACTTC. The chain carries TRBV11-2 and TRBJ2-7; TRBD2 matches 7 bases. CDR1 is SGHAT, CDR2 FQNNGV, per germline. Trimming at V came to 1 base and at J to 6 bases, leaving 9 bases not matched to a gene. The CDR3 is 15 amino acids.

The J gene is TRBJ2-7, the V gene TRBV11-1, with a weak D call TRBD1 (6 bases). Germline CDR1 and CDR2: SGHAT and FQDESV (reference sequence). The length of the CDR3 is 15 residues. Trimming took 5 bases from V and 0 from J, leaving 14 bases between them. DNA for the CDR3: TGTGCCAGCAGCCCTTTTACAGGGCGCTCCTACGAGCAGTACTTC. Amino acids: CASSPFTGRSYEQYF.

This clone has a single count. This chain connects TRBV7-9 to TRBJ1-4; 7 bases fit TRBD1. The CDR3 sequence is 17 residues long. With 0 bases clipped from V and 9 bases from J, the junction kept 13 bases outside the gene matches. Germline V gene data show CDR1 as SEHNR and CDR2 as FQNEAQ (reference sequence). The CDR3 nucleotides read TGTGCCAGCAGCTTAGCGAGGGGCCAGGGGGGTAGGAAAAAACTGTTTTTT. Protein product: CASSLARGQGGRKKLFF.

V usage is TRBV4-1 and J usage is TRBJ1-5, with D uncertain. The CDR3 runs to 16 residues. Trimming pared 5 bases from V and 1 base from J, leaving 15 bases between. CDR1 and CDR2 from the germline V gene are MGHRA and YSYEKL. CDR3 bases: TGCGCCAGCAGCTACCGGTTGGCCGACAGCAATCAGCCCCAGCATTTT. Amino acid sequence: CASSYRLADSNQPQHF.

The chain combines TRBV9 with TRBJ1-1; D is unresolved. The CDR3 runs to 18 residues. The ends were cut back, 2 bases at V and 1 base at J, with 21 bases in the middle. Germline values: CDR1 SGDLS, CDR2 YYNGEE. DNA of the CDR3: TGTGCCAGCAGCGTTGAAGTTGCAGTCGGCGGAACGAACACTGAAGCTTTCTTT. Translating it yields CASSVEVAVGGTNTEAFF.

V gene TRBV4-1 combines with J gene TRBJ1-1, with a weak D call TRBD1 (6 bases). The CDR3 sequence is 14 residues long. Germline V gene sequence: CDR1 MGHRA, CDR2 YSYEKL. Trimming took off 6 bases at V and 4 bases at J, with 15 bases between the two ends. CDR3 nucleotides: TGCGCCAGCAGGAAACCGGGACAACGCACTGAAGCTTTCTTT. It specifies CASRKPGQRTEAFF.

V usage is TRBV6-4 and J usage is TRBJ2-7; perhaps TRBD1 as D (5 bases). V lost 0 bases and J lost 2, with 17 bases in between. Per germline, CDR1 MRHNA and CDR2 SNTAGT. CDR3 length: 17 amino acids. DNA of the CDR3: TGTGCCAGCAGTGACTCAGACAGAGAGTTGACCCCCTACGAGCAGTACTTC. Protein: CASSDSDRELTPYEQYF.

This clone showed up just once. This sequence joins TRBV27 and TRBJ2-1; possible D gene TRBD1, 6 bases. Trimming pared 2 bases from V and 4 bases from J, leaving 12 bases between. This CDR3 region has 15 residues. Germline CDR1 reads MNHEY; CDR2 reads SMNVEV (reference sequence). For the CDR3, the DNA is TGTGCCAGCAGTTTAAGTTGGGGGCGGTACAATGAGCAGTTCTTC. It yields the protein CASSLSWGRYNEQFF.

On this clone itself: Different DNA sequences within this sample yield the same CDR3. The chain recombines TRBV30 with TRBJ2-7; 7 bases align to TRBD1. J was trimmed by 3 bases and V by 0 bases; bases with no gene match: 2. The CDR3 loop spans 13 amino acids. The germline V gene has CDR1 GTSNPN and CDR2 SVGIG (reference sequence). CDR3 amino acids: CAWSVGQVYEQYF. DNA of the CDR3: TGTGCCTGGAGTGTCGGACAGGTCTACGAGCAGTACTTC.

This clone was recorded once. The chain combines TRBV5-1 with TRBJ2-7; a possible D gene is TRBD1 (6 bases). The CDR3 spans 14 residues. The germline V gene has CDR1 SGHRS and CDR2 YFSETQ. The V and J ends lost 4 bases and 5 bases respectively, with 16 bases between them. For the CDR3, the DNA is TGCGCCAGCAGCGGACAGACTTTAAGGGACGAGCAGTACTTC. Its protein product is CASSGQTLRDEQYF.

V is TRBV7-9 and J is TRBJ1-2; a possible D gene is TRBD1 (5 bases). The CDR3 is 15 residues long. CDR1 and CDR2 (germline): SEHNR, FQNEAQ (reference sequence). Trimming left V 2 bases short and J 6 bases short, with 16 bases between. The CDR3 region is CASSLNSGRGNGYTF. CDR3 in DNA: TGTGCCAGCAGCTTAAATTCGGGGAGGGGAAATGGCTACACCTTC.

This clone came up once. The chain is built from TRBV3-1 (or the pseudogene TRBV3-2) and TRBJ2-7; D is uncertain. Germline V gene data show CDR1 as LGHDT and CDR2 as YNNKEL (reference sequence). The V and J ends lost 11 bases and 8 bases respectively, with 7 bases between them. The CDR3 extends over 8 amino acids. The CDR3 DNA follows: TGTGCCTGGAATCAGCAGTACTTC. Translating it yields CAWNQQYF.

This sequence joins TRBV11-3 and TRBJ2-1, with 8 positions matching TRBD2. The CDR3 loop spans 17 amino acids. CDR1 and CDR2 (germline): SGHNT, YENEEA. Trimming removed 5 bases from V and 3 bases from J; junction bases left unmatched: 12. As DNA, the CDR3 is TGTGCCAGCAGCGCGGATTTTCGGGAGGGGATCTACAATGAGCAGTTCTTC. It encodes CASSADFREGIYNEQFF.

Note on this clone: This CDR3 is also generated by other DNA sequences in the sample. The chain recombines TRBV7-9 with TRBJ2-1; 8 nucleotides line up with TRBD1. V lost 0 bases to trimming and J lost 2 bases; unmatched junction nucleotides: 3. Looked up from germline, CDR1 is SEHNR and CDR2 is FQNEAQ (reference sequence). The CDR3 is 16 residues long. The CDR3 nucleotides are TGTGCCAGCAGCTTAGCCGCAGGGGGCCCCTACAATGAGCAGTTCTTC. As protein: CASSLAAGGPYNEQFF.

The chain couples TRBV4-3 to TRBJ2-7, with TRBD2 matching 11 bases. The germline V gene has CDR1 LGHNA and CDR2 YSLEER. This CDR3 is 16 amino acids long. Losses at the gene ends were 4 bases for V and 4 bases for J; bases not matched to a gene: 9. CDR3: CASSRETSGSGYEQYF. In DNA, the CDR3 is TGCGCCAGCAGCCGGGAAACTAGCGGGAGTGGATACGAGCAGTACTTC.